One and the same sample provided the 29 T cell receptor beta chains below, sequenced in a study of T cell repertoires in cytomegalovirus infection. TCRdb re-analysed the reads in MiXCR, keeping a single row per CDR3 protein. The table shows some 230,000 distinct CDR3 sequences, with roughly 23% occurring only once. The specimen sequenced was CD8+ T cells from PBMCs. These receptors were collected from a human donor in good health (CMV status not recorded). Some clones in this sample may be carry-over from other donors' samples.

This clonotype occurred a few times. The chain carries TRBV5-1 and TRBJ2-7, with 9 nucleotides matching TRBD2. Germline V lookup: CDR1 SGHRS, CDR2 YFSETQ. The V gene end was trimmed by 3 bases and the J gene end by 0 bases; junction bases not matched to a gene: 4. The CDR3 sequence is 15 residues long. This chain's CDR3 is CASSWLAGSSYEQYF. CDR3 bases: TGCGCCAGCAGCTGGCTAGCGGGGAGCTCCTACGAGCAGTACTTC.

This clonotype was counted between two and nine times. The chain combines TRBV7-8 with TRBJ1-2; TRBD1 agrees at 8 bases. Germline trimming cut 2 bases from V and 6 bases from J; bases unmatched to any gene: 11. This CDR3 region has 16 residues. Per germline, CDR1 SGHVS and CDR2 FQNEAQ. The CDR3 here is CASSLNMGQVVHGYTF. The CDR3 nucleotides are TGTGCCAGCAGCTTAAATATGGGACAGGTCGTCCATGGCTACACCTTC.

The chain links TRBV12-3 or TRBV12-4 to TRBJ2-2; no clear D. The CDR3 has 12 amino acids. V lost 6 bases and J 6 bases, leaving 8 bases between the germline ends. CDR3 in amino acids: CASSWRAGELFF. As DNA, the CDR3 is TGTGCCAGCAGCTGGCGCGCCGGGGAGCTGTTTTTT.

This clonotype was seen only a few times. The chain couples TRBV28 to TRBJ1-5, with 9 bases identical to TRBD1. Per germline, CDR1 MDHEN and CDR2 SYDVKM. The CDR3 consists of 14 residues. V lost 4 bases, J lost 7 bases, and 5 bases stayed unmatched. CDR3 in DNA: TGTGCCAGCAGTTCCGACAGGGGGTGGCAGCCCCAGCATTTT. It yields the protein CASSSDRGWQPQHF.

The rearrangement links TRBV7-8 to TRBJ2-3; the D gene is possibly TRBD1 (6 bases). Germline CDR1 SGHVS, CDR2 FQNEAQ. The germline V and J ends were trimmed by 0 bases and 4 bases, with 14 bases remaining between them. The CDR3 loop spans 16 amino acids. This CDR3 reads CASSLAGASWPDTQYF. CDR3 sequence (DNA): TGTGCCAGCAGCTTAGCGGGGGCTAGCTGGCCAGATACGCAGTATTTT.

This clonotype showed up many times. CDR3 in DNA: TGTGCCAGTCCGGGACTAGCGGCCTTTCAAGAGACCCAGTACTTC. This codes for CASPGLAAFQETQYF. J is TRBJ2-5 and V is TRBV28, with 11 bases matching TRBD2. V shed 9 bases and J 2 bases; nucleotides not matched to a gene: 8. Germline lookup yields CDR1 MDHEN and CDR2 SYDVKM. CDR3 length equals 15 residues.

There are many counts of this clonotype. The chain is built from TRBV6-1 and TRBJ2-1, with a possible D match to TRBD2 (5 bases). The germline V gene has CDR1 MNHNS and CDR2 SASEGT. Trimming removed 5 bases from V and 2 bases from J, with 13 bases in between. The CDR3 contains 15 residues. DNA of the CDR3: TGTGCCAGCAGTCAGGACGGAGGACCCTACAATGAGCAGTTCTTC. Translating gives CASSQDGGPYNEQFF.

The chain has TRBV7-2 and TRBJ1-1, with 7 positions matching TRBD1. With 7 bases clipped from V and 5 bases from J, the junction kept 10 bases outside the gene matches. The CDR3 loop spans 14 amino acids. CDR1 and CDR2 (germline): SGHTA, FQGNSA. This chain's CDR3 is CASNLRDRGTEAFF. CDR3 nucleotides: TGTGCCAGCAACCTCCGGGACAGAGGAACTGAAGCTTTCTTT. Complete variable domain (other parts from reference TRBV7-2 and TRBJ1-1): GAGVSQSPSNKVTEKGKDVELRCDPISGHTALYWYRQSLGQGLEFLIYFQGNSAPDKSGLPSDRFSAERTGGSVSTLTIQRTQQEDSAVYLCASNLRDRGTEAFFGQGTRLTVV.

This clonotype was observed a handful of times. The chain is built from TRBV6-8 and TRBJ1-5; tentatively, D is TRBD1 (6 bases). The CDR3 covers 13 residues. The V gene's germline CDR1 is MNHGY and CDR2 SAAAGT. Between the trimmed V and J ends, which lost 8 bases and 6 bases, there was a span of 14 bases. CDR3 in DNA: TGTGCCAGCGCTTGCGGGGGGCGTCAGCCCCAGCATTTT. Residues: CASACGGRQPQHF.

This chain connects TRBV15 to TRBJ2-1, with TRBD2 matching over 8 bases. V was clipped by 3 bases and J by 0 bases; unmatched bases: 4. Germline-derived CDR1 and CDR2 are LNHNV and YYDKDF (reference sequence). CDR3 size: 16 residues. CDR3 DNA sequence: TGTGCCACCAGCAGGCGGGGGGTGAGCTCCTACAATGAGCAGTTCTTC. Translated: CATSRRGVSSYNEQFF.

The CDR3 DNA follows: TGTGCCAGCAGCCCGCTAGGGGGGGCCCCGGCAGATACGCAGTATTTT. Translating it yields CASSPLGGAPADTQYF. The rearrangement uses TRBV3-1 and TRBJ2-3, with a weak D call TRBD2 (7 bases). The CDR3 covers 16 residues. Germline values: CDR1 LGHDT, CDR2 YNNKEL (reference sequence). V was cut by 4 bases and J by 4 bases, with 18 bases left in between.

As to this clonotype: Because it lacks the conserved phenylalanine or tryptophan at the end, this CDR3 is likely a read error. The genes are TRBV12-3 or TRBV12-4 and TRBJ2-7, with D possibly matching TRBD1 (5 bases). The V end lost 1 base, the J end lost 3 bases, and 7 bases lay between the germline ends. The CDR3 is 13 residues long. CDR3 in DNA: TGTGCCAGCAGTTTAGGGGGCAACTACGAGCAGTACCTC. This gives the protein CASSLGGNYEQYL.

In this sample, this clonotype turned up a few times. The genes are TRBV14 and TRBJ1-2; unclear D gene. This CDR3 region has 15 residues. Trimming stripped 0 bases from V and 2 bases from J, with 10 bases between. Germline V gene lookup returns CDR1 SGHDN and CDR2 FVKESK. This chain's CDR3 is CASSQDSVVNYGYTF. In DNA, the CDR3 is TGTGCCAGCAGCCAAGATTCGGTAGTCAACTATGGCTACACCTTC. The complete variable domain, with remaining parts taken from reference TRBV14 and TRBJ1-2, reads EAGVTQFPSHSVIEKGQTVTLRCDPISGHDNLYWYRRVMGKEIKFLLHFVKESKQDESGMPNNRFLAERTGGTYSTLKVQPAELEDSGVYFCASSQDSVVNYGYTFGSGTRLTVV.

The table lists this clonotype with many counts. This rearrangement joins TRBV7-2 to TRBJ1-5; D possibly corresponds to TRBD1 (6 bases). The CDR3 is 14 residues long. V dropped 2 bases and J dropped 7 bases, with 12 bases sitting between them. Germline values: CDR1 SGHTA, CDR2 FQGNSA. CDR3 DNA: TGTGCCAGCAGCTTAAATACAGGGAACCAGCCCCAGCATTTT. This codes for CASSLNTGNQPQHF.

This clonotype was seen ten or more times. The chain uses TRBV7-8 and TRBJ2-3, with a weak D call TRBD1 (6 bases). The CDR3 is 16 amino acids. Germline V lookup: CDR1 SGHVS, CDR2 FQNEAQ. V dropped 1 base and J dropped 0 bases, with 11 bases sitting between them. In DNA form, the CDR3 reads TGTGCCAGCAGCTTAGAGGGACACTTGAGCACAGATACGCAGTATTTT. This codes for CASSLEGHLSTDTQYF. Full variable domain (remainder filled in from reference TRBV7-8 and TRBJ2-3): GAGVSQSPRYKVAKRGQDVALRCDPISGHVSLFWYQQALGQGPEFLTYFQNEAQLDKSGLPSDRFFAERPEGSVSTLKIQRTQQEDSAVYLCASSLEGHLSTDTQYFGPGTRLTVL.

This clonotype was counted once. In nucleotides, the CDR3 is TGTGCCAGCAGCTCCCCGGGGGGGCCGCACAATGAGCAGTTCTTC. This gives the protein CASSSPGGPHNEQFF. The chain couples TRBV11-2 to TRBJ2-1; 8 positions agree with TRBD2. Trimming cost V 4 bases and J 5 bases; bases outside gene matches: 7. Germline V CDR1 and CDR2: SGHAT, FQNNGV. The CDR3 spans 15 residues.

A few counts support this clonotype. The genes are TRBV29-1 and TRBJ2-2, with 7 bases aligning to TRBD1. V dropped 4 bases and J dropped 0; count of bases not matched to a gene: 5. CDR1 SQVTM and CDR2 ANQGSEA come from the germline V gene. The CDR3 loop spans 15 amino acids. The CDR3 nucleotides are TGCAGCGTTGTTTGGGGACAGTCGAACACCGGGGAGCTGTTTTTT. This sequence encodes CSVVWGQSNTGELFF.

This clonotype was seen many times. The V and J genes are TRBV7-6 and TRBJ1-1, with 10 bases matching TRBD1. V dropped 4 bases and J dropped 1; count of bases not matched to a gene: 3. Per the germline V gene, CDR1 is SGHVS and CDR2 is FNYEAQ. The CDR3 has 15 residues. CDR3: CASSSGQGKNTEAFF. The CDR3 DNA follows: TGTGCCAGCAGCTCGGGACAGGGGAAGAACACTGAAGCTTTCTTT.

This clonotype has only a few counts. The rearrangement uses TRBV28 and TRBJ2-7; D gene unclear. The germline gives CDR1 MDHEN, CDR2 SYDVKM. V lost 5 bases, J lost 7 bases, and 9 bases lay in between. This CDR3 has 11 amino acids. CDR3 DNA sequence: TGTGCCAGCAGTCCGCAGACGGAGCAGTACTTC. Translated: CASSPQTEQYF. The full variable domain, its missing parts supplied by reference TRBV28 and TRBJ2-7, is DVKVTQSSRYLVKRTGEKVFLECVQDMDHENMFWYRQDPGLGLRLIYFSYDVKMKEKGDIPEGYSVSREKKERFSLILESASTNQTSMYLCASSPQTEQYFGPGTRLTVT.

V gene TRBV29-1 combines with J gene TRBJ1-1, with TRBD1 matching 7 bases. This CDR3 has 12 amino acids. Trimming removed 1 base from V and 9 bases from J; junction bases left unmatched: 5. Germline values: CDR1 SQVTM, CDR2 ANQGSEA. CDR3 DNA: TGCAGCGTTGAAGGGACAGGCCCAAAAGCTTTCTTT. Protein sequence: CSVEGTGPKAFF.

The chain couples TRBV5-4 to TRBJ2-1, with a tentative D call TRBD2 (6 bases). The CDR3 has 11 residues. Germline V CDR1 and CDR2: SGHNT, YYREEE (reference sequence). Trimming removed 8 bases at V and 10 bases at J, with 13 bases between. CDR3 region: CASGVGGEQFF. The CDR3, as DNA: TGTGCCAGTGGGGTTGGGGGGGAGCAGTTCTTC. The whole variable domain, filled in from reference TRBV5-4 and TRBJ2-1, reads ETGVTQSPTHLIKTRGQQVTLRCSSQSGHNTVSWYQQALGQGPQFIFQYYREEENGRGNFPPRFSGLQFPNYSSELNVNALELDDSALYLCASGVGGEQFFGPGTRLTVL.

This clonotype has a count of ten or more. CDR3 in amino acids: CASSASGPWVYGYTF. The CDR3 DNA sequence: TGTGCCAGCAGCGCTAGCGGCCCGTGGGTCTATGGCTACACCTTC. The chain joins TRBV7-8 to TRBJ1-2; no firm D call. This CDR3 is built from 15 residues. Germline V lookup: CDR1 SGHVS, CDR2 FQNEAQ. V lost 5 bases, J lost 4 bases, and 17 bases lay in between.

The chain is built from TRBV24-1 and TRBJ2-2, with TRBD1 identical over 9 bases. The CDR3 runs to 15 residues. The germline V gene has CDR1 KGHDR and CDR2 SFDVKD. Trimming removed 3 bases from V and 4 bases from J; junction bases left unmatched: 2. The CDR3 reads CATSDRQGGTGELFF. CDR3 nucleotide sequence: TGTGCCACCAGTGATCGACAGGGGGGCACCGGGGAGCTGTTTTTT.

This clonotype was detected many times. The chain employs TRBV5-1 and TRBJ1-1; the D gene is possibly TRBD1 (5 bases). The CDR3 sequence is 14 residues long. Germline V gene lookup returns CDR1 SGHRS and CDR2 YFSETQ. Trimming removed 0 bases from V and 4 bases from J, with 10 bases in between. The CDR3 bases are TGCGCCAGCAGCTTGGCTTGGGACGGCACTGAAGCTTTCTTT. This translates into CASSLAWDGTEAFF.

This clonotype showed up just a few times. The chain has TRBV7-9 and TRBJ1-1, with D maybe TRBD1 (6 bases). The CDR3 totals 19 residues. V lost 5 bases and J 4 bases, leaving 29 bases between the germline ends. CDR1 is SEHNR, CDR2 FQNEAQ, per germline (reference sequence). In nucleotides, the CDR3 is TGTGCCAGCAGCACCCGGGGCGTCGGGGGCACTTCCGAATTCACTGAAGCTTTCTTT. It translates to CASSTRGVGGTSEFTEAFF.

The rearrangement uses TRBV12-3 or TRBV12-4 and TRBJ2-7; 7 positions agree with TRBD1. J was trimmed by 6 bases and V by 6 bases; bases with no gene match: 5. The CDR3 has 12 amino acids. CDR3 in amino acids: CASSSGGREQYF. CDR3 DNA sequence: TGTGCCAGCAGCTCAGGGGGACGCGAGCAGTACTTC.

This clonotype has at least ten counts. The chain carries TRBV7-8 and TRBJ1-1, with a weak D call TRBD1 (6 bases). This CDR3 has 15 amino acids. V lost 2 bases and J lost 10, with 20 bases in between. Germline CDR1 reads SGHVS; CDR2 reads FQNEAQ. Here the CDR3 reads CASSLPPGVLIGAFF. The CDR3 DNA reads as TGTGCCAGCAGCTTACCACCAGGGGTTTTGATCGGAGCTTTCTTT.

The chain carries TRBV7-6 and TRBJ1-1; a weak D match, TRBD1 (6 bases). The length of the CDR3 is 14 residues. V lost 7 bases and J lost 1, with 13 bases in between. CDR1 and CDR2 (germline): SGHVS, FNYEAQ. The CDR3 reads CASTPLQGNTEAFF. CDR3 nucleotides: TGTGCCAGCACCCCTTTACAGGGGAACACTGAAGCTTTCTTT.

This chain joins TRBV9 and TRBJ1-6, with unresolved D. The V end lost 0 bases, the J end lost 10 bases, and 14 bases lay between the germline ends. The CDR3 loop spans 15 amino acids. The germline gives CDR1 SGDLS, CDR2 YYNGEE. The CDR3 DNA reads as TGTGCCAGCAGCGTAGAAGGGAACTTAGCGTCACCCCTCCACTTT. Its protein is CASSVEGNLASPLHF.